This T cell receptor (beta chain) was profiled in a study of blood T cells in healthy people across ages. Across the study: There was about one barcoded beta molecule captured by template switching per two T cells.

Remarks on this clonotype: What it recognizes is unknown.

The V gene lost 7 bases and the J gene lost 0 bases, with 16 bases spanning the gap. Germline V lookup: CDR1 LGHDT, CDR2 YNNKEL (reference sequence). The CDR3 runs 16 residues. The authors ran a second PCR of about 6 to 11 cycles using a sample-barcoded 5' primer and a J-beta primer mix. TCRdb fed the 5' RACE reads into MiXCR, producing one record per CDR3 protein. Among more than 1,400,000 distinct CDR3 sequences, 35% to 45% were seen once, and the ten largest hold approximately 7.9%. Study conclusions and caveats: The diversity estimates, figures obtained from one million T cells, were considered underestimates. The long-lived group displayed more naive CD4+ cells, plus higher diversity, than the aged donors did.

Sequencing was performed on blood. The chain has TRBV3-1 and TRBJ2-1; D may be TRBD2 (7 bases). The clonotype comes from a woman aged 18-29 years in good health. The CDR3 here is CASTLGGGISYNEQFF. The CDR3 DNA follows: TGTGCCAGCACCCTAGGGGGGGGCATCTCCTACAATGAGCAGTTCTTC.